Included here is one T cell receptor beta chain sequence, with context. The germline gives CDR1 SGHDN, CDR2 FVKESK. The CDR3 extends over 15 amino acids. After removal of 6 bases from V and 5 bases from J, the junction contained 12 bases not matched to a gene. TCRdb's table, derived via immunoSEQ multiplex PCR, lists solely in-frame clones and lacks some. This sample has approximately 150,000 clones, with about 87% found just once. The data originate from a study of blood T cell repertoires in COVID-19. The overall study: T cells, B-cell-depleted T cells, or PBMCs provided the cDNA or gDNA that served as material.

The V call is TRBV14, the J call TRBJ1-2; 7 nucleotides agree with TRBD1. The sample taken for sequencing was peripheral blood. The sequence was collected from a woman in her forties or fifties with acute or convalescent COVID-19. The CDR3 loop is CASSISSGGPYGYTF. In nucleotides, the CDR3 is TGTGCCAGCAGTATTTCCTCAGGGGGACCATATGGCTACACCTTC.